This T cell receptor (beta chain) appears in the sequencing data of a study of patients and donors after allogeneic stem cell transplantation. TCRdb re-analysed the RT-PCR reads in MiXCR, keeping a single row per CDR3 protein. Among roughly 880,000 distinct CDR3 sequences, around 17% were seen once, and the ten largest hold around 5.5%. The length of the CDR3 is 15 residues. V lost 6 bases, J lost 3 bases, and 5 bases stayed unmatched. This clonotype was detected only a few times. The chain couples TRBV12-3 or TRBV12-4 to TRBJ1-4; 9 bases are shared with TRBD1. The receptor's source is a human donor who was either an allogeneic HSCT recipient or a stem cell or donor lymphocyte infusion donor (not recorded which). It is not recorded whose cells these are; they may come from a transplant donor. The sample was blood, either unsorted or a sorted T cell fraction (not recorded which). The CDR3 is CASRRTGEANEKLFF. CDR3 bases: TGTGCCAGCAGGAGGACAGGGGAGGCTAATGAAAAACTGTTTTTT.